The sequence of this T cell receptor (beta chain) was determined in a study of cytomegalovirus exposure and HLA in healthy donors. Study at large: Earlier results showed almost 120 million unique TCR beta sequences derived from around 170 million T cells.

Note on this clone: Its target is not known.

Whole-study findings and limits: A highly shared variant cluster was judged a likely technical artifact.

With 60 Vbeta and 13 Jbeta primers, the PCR was carried out. In the authors' methods: In a later analysis, around 87 million unique TCR beta chains included roughly 11 million shared by two or more donors. This table comes from immunoSEQ multiplex PCR, and its TCRdb copy is limited to in-frame clones, with some not included. V and J calls and clone size are as listed in that table; D and trimming were resolved from the DNA. This repertoire shows fewer than 150,000 clones, over 60% found once; its top ten account for over 6.5%. The V gene's germline CDR1 is SGHRS and CDR2 YFSETQ. Trimming shortened V by 0 bases and J by 0 bases, and 11 bases separated the two germline ends. The length of the CDR3 is 16 residues.

The chain carries TRBV5-1 and TRBJ2-3; perhaps TRBD2 as D (6 bases). The TCR sequence derives from a man aged 40-49 years in good health and CMV-seropositive. The sample taken for sequencing was PBMCs. CDR3 sequence: CASSLAAGTSTDTQYF. The DNA of the CDR3 is TGCGCCAGCAGCTTGGCTGCCGGGACTAGCACAGATACGCAGTATTTT.